This T cell receptor (beta chain) was recorded in a study of cytomegalovirus exposure and HLA in healthy donors. Nominally healthy donors were sampled, though unrecorded immune exposures were likely. Broader study findings: Diagnosis of cytomegalovirus status made by the classifier reportedly showed high specificity and sensitivity. Being productive about 87% or about 30% of the time was typical of most TCR beta V segments in an earlier analysis. Fewer N-insertions (relative to the approximately 700-donor mean) were reportedly seen in an Asian-associated ancestry cluster in a later analysis.

Use of 60 Vbeta and 13 Jbeta primers characterized the PCR. Profiled with immunoSEQ multiplex PCR; TCRdb holds only in-frame clones, not every one. The sample carries some 150,000 clones, less than 85% recorded once. From germline, CDR1 is SEHNR and CDR2 FQNEAQ (reference sequence). V gave up 2 bases and J gave up 2 bases; unmatched junction bases: 5. The length of the CDR3 is 16 residues. This clone is a singleton in its sample. The antigen is not known. The sequence came from a man in his fifties or sixties in good health and CMV-seronegative. Sequenced input: PBMCs. The chain employs TRBV7-9 and TRBJ2-5; TRBD2 matches at 10 bases. The CDR3 coding sequence is TGTGCCAGCAGCTTAATGGGACTAGCGTATCAAGAGACCCAGTACTTC. Translated: CASSLMGLAYQETQYF.